The 15 T cell receptor beta chains listed next were all sequenced from one sample in a study of shared clonotypes between healthy human individuals. Measured with immunoSEQ multiplex PCR; TCRdb has only the in-frame clones, and not every one. The table lists hundreds of thousands of clones, roughly 79% of them singletons. The specimen sequenced was PBMCs. These receptors all stem from a woman between 40 and 50 years old in good health. Some clones in this sample may be carry-over from other donors' samples.

The genes are TRBV10-3 and TRBJ2-3, with D uncertain. Germline V gene lookup returns CDR1 ENHRY and CDR2 SYGVKD. CDR3 size: 12 residues. Trimming took 4 bases from V and 6 from J, leaving 8 bases between them. Here the CDR3 reads CAISAQEDTQYF. As DNA, the CDR3 is TGTGCCATCAGTGCCCAGGAGGATACGCAGTATTTT.

CDR3 DNA sequence: TGTGCCAGCAGCTTAATGCGCCACGAGCAGTACTTC. It codes for CASSLMRHEQYF. The rearrangement uses TRBV7-2 and TRBJ2-7, with unresolved D. Germline assignment: CDR1 SGHTA and CDR2 FQGNSA. There are 12 residues in the CDR3. Trimming shortened V by 2 bases and J by 5 bases, and 7 bases separated the two germline ends.

The V gene is TRBV10-3, the J gene TRBJ2-2, with D possibly being TRBD1 or TRBD2 (5 bases each). Trimming removed 6 bases from V and 6 bases from J, with 17 bases in between. CDR1 is ENHRY and CDR2 is SYGVKD in the germline V gene. This CDR3 spans 15 amino acids. CDR3 region: CAIRGATLGAGELFF. The CDR3 nucleotides are TGTGCCATCAGAGGGGCCACACTGGGGGCCGGGGAGCTGTTTTTT.

This clone was recorded a few times. This chain links TRBV5-4 with TRBJ2-3; tentatively, D is TRBD2 (6 bases). V lost 5 bases and J 2 bases, leaving 18 bases between the germline ends. Germline lookup yields CDR1 SGHNT and CDR2 YYREEE (reference sequence). The CDR3 runs 16 residues. DNA for the CDR3: TGTGCCAGCAGTGTGAGGAGGGAGATATCCACAGATACGCAGTATTTT. The encoded protein is CASSVRREISTDTQYF.

This clone was counted a single time. The V and J genes are TRBV7-3 and TRBJ2-3, with 8 bases aligning to TRBD2. The CDR3 has 16 residues. J lost 1 base, V lost 4 bases, and 7 bases had no gene match. CDR1 SGHTA and CDR2 FQGTGA come from the germline V gene. Here the CDR3 DNA reads TGTGCCAGCAGCTCTACTAGCGGAGAGGGCACAGATACGCAGTATTTT. Residues: CASSSTSGEGTDTQYF.

This clone was detected once. CDR3 sequence: CASSLSDGAYEQYF. The DNA for the CDR3 is TGTGCCAGCAGCTTATCGGACGGGGCGTACGAGCAGTACTTC. This sequence joins TRBV11-2 and TRBJ2-7; D could derive from TRBD1 or TRBD2 (5 bases each). The CDR3 has 14 residues. Trimming stripped 2 bases from V and 4 bases from J, with 12 bases between. Germline V gene lookup returns CDR1 SGHAT and CDR2 FQNNGV.

The chain uses TRBV10-3 and TRBJ2-1, with 9 bases identical to TRBD2. The germline CDR1 and CDR2 sequences are ENHRY and SYGVKD. The junction had 9 bases not matched to a gene; V was cut back by 4 bases and J by 8 bases. The CDR3 is made up of 15 amino acids. CDR3 in amino acids: CAISAEREVEHEQFF. CDR3 coding DNA: TGTGCCATCAGTGCGGAGCGGGAGGTTGAACATGAGCAGTTCTTC.

The rearrangement joins TRBV5-5 to TRBJ2-7, with D maybe TRBD1 (5 bases). Germline V gene data show CDR1 as SGHKS and CDR2 as YYEKEE (reference sequence). The CDR3 is 14 residues long. V lost 2 bases, J lost 7 bases, and 16 bases lay in between. The CDR3 DNA reads TGTGCCAGCAGCTTTCAGGGTGGGCAAAGAGAGCAGTACTTC. It is translated as CASSFQGGQREQYF.

The CDR3 loop reads CASSPDSGANVLTF. The CDR3 DNA follows: TGTGCCAGCAGTCCCGACTCTGGGGCCAACGTCCTGACTTTC. The V gene is TRBV27, the J gene TRBJ2-6; D is unclear. The CDR3 is made up of 14 amino acids. Trimming pared 5 bases from V and 0 bases from J, leaving 5 bases between. From germline, CDR1 is MNHEY and CDR2 SMNVEV (reference sequence).

The chain recombines TRBV28 with TRBJ1-6; weak D call: TRBD1 (6 bases). V lost 5 bases to trimming and J lost 3 bases, with 14 bases between them. Germline V CDR1 and CDR2: MDHEN, SYDVKM. The CDR3 is 16 amino acids. This CDR3 reads CASSQLGGFYNSPLHF. The CDR3 DNA follows: TGTGCCAGCAGTCAACTAGGGGGGTTCTATAATTCACCCCTCCACTTT. The full variable domain, rest sourced from reference TRBV28 and TRBJ1-6, is DVKVTQSSRYLVKRTGEKVFLECVQDMDHENMFWYRQDPGLGLRLIYFSYDVKMKEKGDIPEGYSVSREKKERFSLILESASTNQTSMYLCASSQLGGFYNSPLHFGNGTRLTVT.

The J gene is TRBJ2-7, the V gene TRBV7-2; TRBD1 aligns across 8 bases. Germline V CDR1 and CDR2: SGHTA, FQGNSA. V was pared by 1 base and J by 5 bases, with 7 bases of the junction left unmatched. The CDR3 is 15 amino acids. Written as DNA, the CDR3 is TGTGCCAGCAGCTTAGGGGCAGGGGGCGCCGACGAGCAGTACTTC. It is translated as CASSLGAGGADEQYF.

The chain combines TRBV7-3 with TRBJ2-2; 10 nucleotides align to TRBD2. The V and J ends lost 5 bases and 5 bases, in that order; junction bases with no gene match: 8. This CDR3 comprises 16 residues. Germline V lookup: CDR1 SGHTA, CDR2 FQGTGA. CDR3 amino acids: CASSESGRALTGELFF. The CDR3 DNA follows: TGTGCCAGCAGCGAAAGCGGGAGGGCCCTTACCGGGGAGCTGTTTTTT.

The sample holds a few counts of this clone. This CDR3 reads CASNSDEKLFF. In DNA, the CDR3 is TGTGCCAGCAACAGTGATGAAAAACTGTTTTTT. The V gene is TRBV6-4, the J gene TRBJ1-4; D not resolved. V lost 7 bases to trimming and J lost 6 bases, with 6 bases between them. There are 11 residues in the CDR3. Germline CDR1 and CDR2: MRHNA and SNTAGT.

This chain joins TRBV7-9 and TRBJ2-7, with no clear D. CDR1 is SEHNR, CDR2 FQNEAQ, per germline (reference sequence). The CDR3 has 15 amino acids. Trimming shortened V by 1 base and J by 5 bases, and 15 bases separated the two germline ends. The CDR3 DNA is TGTGCCAGCAGCTTAGAAGGACCCAACACCGACGAGCAGTACTTC. It is translated as CASSLEGPNTDEQYF.

V is TRBV5-4 and J is TRBJ2-3; D call uncertain. Germline values: CDR1 SGHNT, CDR2 YYREEE (reference sequence). The CDR3 is 12 amino acids. The V end was cut by 5 bases, the J end by 3 bases, with 7 bases between. The CDR3 sequence: CASSGQTDTQYF. In nucleotides, the CDR3 is TGTGCCAGCAGTGGGCAGACAGATACGCAGTATTTT.